The entry that follows covers one T cell receptor (beta chain) sequence. Repertoires were generated with immunoSEQ multiplex PCR, while TCRdb's copy carries only in-frame clones and drops some. The sample records approximately 140,000 clones, under 90% being singletons. The germline V and J ends were trimmed by 6 bases and 6 bases, with 18 bases remaining between them. The germline CDR1 and CDR2 sequences are ENHRY and SYGVKD. This CDR3 is 14 amino acids long. Enrollees, roughly 18 to 90 years old, lived in about two dozen US areas. Assignment of participants to cohorts was predicated upon participant-reported clinical history. The data originate from a study of blood T cell repertoires in COVID-19. Study context: T cells, B-cell-depleted T cells, or PBMCs provided the cDNA or gDNA that served as material.

V usage is TRBV10-3 and J usage is TRBJ2-7; maybe TRBD2 (5 bases). The clonotype was recovered from a man aged 45-65 years in a cohort exposed to, infected with or recovered from COVID-19 (not recorded which). The sequencing sample was made of PBMCs or T cells enriched from blood (not recorded which). The CDR3 protein is CAIRKESSVGEQYF. The DNA for the CDR3 is TGTGCCATCAGAAAGGAGAGTAGCGTAGGCGAGCAGTACTTC.